This is a list of T cell receptor beta chains from one sample in a study of OX40 agonist ivuxolimab in advanced cancers. Some clones are missing from TCRdb's copy, which holds only in-frame ones; the method was immunoSEQ multiplex PCR. The repertoire holds approximately 28,000 clones, with roughly 90% as singletons. The sample in question was CD4+ or CD8+ T cells sorted from blood, obtained in a trial of the OX40 agonist ivuxolimab. The receptors were gathered from an adult with an advanced solid tumor such as melanoma, head and neck, liver or kidney cancer. CDR3s include the opening cysteine and the closing phenylalanine or tryptophan. Each record gives: J gene, V gene, D gene, clone size, CDR3 protein, CDR3 DNA. A D gene is named only where the DNA matches it firmly. The listing skips clone size in some rows; elsewhere it reads once, few, many or a size class.

TRBJ2-1	TRBV5-1	NA	NA	CASSLVSVQGEQFF	TGCGCCAGCAGCTTGGTGAGTGTCCAAGGGGAGCAGTTCTTC
TRBJ2-7	TRBV19	TRBD1	NA	CASSIGTGLPYEQYF	TGTGCCAGTAGTATTGGGACAGGGTTGCCCTACGAGCAGTACTTC
TRBJ2-2	TRBV7-3	NA	NA	CASSLDTGELFF	TGTGCCAGCAGCTTGGACACCGGGGAGCTGTTTTTT
TRBJ1-2	TRBV7-9	TRBD1	NA	CASSSNMQGDYGYTF	TGTGCCAGCAGCTCCAATATGCAGGGGGACTATGGCTACACCTTC
TRBJ2-1	TRBV9	TRBD2	once	CASSVEGGSVDEQFF	TGTGCCAGCAGCGTAGAAGGCGGGAGCGTGGATGAGCAGTTCTTC
TRBJ1-3	TRBV18	NA	once	CASSPLERGNTIYF	TGTGCCAGCTCACCACTGGAAAGGGGAAACACCATATATTTT
TRBJ1-4	TRBV18	NA	NA	CASSPPSGPLDEKLFF	TGTGCCAGCTCACCTCCTTCGGGTCCCCTGGATGAAAAACTGTTTTTT
TRBJ2-7	TRBV19	NA	NA	CASSIGILYEQYF	TGTGCCAGTAGTATTGGCATCCTCTACGAGCAGTACTTC
TRBJ2-7	TRBV11-3	TRBD1	NA	CASSILGTGLHEQYF	TGTGCCAGCAGCATCCTTGGGACAGGGCTCCACGAGCAGTACTTC
TRBJ1-5	TRBV6-1	NA	NA	CASTTRPEQPQHF	TGTGCCAGCACCACAAGGCCGGAACAGCCCCAGCATTTT
TRBJ1-5	TRBV19	TRBD1	NA	CASSPWAGGGQPQHF	TGTGCCAGTAGCCCCTGGGCAGGGGGCGGTCAGCCCCAGCATTTT
TRBJ2-2	TRBV7-9	NA	NA	CAPREAGELFF	TGTGCCCCTAGGGAGGCCGGGGAGCTGTTTTTT
TRBJ2-5	TRBV4-1	NA	NA	CASSQRSAQETQYF	TGCGCCAGCAGCCAAAGAAGCGCTCAAGAGACCCAGTACTTC
TRBJ2-3	TRBV4-3	NA	NA	CASSPSGDRTDTQYF	TGCGCCAGCAGCCCTTCGGGGGATCGGACAGATACGCAGTATTTT
TRBJ1-1	TRBV4-1	TRBD1	NA	CASSQGTGSTEAFF	TGCGCCAGCAGCCAAGGGACAGGGAGCACTGAAGCTTTCTTT
TRBJ2-2	TRBV5-5	TRBD2	NA	CASSLGLAGGPNTGELFF	TGTGCCAGCAGCTTGGGATTAGCGGGAGGGCCGAACACCGGGGAGCTGTTTTTT
TRBJ2-5	TRBV7-8	NA	NA	CASSLTGEDADQETQYF	TGTGCCAGCAGCTTAACAGGGGAGGACGCCGACCAAGAGACCCAGTACTTC
TRBJ2-1	TRBV6-1	TRBD2	NA	CASKLMAGEANEQFF	TGTGCCAGCAAATTGATGGCGGGGGAGGCTAATGAGCAGTTCTTC
TRBJ2-1	TRBV4-3	NA	NA	CASSQDAGAAYNEQFF	TGCGCCAGCAGCCAAGATGCGGGGGCCGCCTACAATGAGCAGTTCTTC
TRBJ1-1	TRBV7-6	NA	NA	CASSLIEDTEAFF	TGTGCCAGCAGCTTAATAGAGGACACTGAAGCTTTCTTT
TRBJ2-5	TRBV9	NA	NA	CASSVDWRGPQTQYF	TGTGCCAGCAGCGTAGACTGGCGGGGGCCCCAGACCCAGTACTTC
TRBJ2-7	TRBV9	TRBD2	NA	CASSVDLAGEQYF	TGTGCCAGCAGCGTAGACCTAGCGGGCGAGCAGTACTTC
TRBJ2-7	TRBV29-1	TRBD1	NA	CSAGDSYEQYF	TGCAGCGCCGGGGACAGCTACGAGCAGTACTTC
TRBJ1-1	TRBV27	TRBD1	NA	CASSPGTGWMAEAFF	TGTGCCAGCAGTCCCGGGACAGGGTGGATGGCTGAAGCTTTCTTT